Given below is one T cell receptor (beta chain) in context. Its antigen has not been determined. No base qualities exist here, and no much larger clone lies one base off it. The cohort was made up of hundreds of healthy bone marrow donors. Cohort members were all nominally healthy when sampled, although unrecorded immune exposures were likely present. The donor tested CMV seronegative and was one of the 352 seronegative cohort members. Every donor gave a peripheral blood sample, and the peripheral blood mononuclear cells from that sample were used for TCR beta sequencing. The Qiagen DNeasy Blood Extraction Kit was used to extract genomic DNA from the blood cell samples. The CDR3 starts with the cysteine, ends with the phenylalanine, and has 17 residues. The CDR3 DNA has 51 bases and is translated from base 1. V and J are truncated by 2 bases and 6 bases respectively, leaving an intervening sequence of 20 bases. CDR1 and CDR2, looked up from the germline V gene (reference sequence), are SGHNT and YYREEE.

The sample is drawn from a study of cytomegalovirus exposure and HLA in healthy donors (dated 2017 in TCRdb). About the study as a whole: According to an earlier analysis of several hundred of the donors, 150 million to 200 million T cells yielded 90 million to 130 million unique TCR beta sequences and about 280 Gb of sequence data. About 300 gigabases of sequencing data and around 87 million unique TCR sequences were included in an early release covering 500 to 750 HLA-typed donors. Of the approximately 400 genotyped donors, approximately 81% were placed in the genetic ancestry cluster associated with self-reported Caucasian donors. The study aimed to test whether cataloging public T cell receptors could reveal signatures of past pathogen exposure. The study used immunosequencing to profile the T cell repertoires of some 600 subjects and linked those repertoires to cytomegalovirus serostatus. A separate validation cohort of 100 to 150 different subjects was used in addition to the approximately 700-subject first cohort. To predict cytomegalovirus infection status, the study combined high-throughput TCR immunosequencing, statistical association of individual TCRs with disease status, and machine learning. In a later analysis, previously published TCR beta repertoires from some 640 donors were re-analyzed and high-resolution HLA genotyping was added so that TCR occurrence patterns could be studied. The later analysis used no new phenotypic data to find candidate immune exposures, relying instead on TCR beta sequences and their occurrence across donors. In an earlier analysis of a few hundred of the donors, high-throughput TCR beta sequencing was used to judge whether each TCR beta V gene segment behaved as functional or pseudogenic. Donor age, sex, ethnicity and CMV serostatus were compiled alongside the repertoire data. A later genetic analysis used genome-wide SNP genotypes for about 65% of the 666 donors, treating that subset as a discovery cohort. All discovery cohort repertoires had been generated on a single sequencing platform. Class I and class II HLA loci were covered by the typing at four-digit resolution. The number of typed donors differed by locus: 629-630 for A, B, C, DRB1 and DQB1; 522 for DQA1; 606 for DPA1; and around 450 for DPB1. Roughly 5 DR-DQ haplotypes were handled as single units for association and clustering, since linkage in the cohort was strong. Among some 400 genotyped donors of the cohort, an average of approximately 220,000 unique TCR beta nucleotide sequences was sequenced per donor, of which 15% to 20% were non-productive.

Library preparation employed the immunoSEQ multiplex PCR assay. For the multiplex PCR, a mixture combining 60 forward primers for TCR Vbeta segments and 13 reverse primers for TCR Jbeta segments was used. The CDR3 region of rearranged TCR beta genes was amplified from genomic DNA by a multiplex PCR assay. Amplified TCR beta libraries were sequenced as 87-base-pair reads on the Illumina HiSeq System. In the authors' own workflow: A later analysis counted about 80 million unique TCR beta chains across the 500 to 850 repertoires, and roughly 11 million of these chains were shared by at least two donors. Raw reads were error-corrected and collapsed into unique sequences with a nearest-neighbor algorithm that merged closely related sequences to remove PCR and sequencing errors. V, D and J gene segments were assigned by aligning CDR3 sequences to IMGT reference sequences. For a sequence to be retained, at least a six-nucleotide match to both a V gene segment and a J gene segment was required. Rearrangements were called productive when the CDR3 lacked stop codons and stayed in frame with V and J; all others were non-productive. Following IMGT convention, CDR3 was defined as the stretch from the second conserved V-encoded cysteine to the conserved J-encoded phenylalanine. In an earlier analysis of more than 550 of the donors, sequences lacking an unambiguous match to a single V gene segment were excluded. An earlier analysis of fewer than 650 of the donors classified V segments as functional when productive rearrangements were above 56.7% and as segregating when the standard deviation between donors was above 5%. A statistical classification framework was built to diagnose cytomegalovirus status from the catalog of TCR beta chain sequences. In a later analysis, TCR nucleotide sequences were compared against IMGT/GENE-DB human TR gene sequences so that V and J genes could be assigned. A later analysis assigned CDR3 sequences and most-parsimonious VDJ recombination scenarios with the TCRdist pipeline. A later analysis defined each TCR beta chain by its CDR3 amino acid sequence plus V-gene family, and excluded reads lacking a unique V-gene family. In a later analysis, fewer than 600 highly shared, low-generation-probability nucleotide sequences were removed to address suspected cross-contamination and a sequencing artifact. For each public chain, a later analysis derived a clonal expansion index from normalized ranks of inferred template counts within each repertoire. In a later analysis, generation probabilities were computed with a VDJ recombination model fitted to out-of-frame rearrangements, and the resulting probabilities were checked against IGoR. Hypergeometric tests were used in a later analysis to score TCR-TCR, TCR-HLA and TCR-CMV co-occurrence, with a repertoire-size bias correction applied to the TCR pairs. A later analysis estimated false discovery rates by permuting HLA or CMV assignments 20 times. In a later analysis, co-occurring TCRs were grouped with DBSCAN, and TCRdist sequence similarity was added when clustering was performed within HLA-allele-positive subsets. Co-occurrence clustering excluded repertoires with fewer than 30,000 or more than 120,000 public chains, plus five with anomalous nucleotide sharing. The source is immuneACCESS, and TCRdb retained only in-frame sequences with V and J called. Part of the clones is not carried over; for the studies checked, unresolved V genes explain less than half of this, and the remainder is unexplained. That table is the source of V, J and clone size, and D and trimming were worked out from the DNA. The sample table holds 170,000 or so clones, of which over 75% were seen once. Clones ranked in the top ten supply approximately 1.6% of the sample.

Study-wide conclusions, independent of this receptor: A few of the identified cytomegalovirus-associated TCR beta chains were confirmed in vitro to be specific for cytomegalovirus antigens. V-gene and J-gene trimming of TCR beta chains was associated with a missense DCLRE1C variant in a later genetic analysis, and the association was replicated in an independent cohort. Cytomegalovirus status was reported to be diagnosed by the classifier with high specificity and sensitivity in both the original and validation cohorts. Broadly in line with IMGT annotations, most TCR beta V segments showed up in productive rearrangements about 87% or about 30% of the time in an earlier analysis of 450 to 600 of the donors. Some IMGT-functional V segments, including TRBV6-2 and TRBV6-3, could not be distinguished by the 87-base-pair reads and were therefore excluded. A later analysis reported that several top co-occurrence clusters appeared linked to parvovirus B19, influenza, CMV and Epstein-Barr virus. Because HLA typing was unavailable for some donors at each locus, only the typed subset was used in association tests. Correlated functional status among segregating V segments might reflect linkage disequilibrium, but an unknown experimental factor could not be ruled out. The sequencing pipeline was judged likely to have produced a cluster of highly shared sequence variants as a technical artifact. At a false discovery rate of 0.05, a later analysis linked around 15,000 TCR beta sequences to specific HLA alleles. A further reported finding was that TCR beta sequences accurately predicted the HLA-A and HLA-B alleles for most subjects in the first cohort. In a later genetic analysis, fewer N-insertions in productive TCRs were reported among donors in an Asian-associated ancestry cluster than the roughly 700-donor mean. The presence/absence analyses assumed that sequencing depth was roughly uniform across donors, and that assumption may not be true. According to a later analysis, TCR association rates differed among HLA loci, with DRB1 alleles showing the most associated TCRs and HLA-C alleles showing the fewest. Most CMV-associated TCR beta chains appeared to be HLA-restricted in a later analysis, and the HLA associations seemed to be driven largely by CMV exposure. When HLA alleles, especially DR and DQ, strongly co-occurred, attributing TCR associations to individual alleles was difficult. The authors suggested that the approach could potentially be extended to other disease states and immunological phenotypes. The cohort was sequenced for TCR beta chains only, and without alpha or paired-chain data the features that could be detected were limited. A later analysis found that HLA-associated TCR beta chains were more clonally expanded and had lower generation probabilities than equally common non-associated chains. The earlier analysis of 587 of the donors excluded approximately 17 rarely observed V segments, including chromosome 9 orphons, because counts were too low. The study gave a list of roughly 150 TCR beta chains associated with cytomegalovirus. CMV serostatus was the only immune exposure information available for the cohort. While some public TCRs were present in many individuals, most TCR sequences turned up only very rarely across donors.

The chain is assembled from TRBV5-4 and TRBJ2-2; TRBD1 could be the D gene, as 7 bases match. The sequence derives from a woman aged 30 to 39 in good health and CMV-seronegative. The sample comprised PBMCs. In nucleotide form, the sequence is TGTGCCAGCAGCTTCGCCCCGGGACAGCCGGGAGCCGGGGAGCTGTTTTTT. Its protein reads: CASSFAPGQPGAGELFF.